The 16 T cell receptor beta chains below were found in one sample sequenced in a study of T-cell memory formation after mild COVID-19. TCRdb analysed the 5' RACE reads with MiXCR anew, one entry per CDR3 protein. The sample consists of fewer than 550,000 distinct CDR3 sequences, 15% to 20% of them appearing once. The sample comprised PBMCs or a T cell subset sorted from them (not recorded which). These receptors were collected from an adult woman who had mild COVID-19 (a few samples of this study predate the infection). Cell type and time point are not known.

The V call is TRBV2, the J call TRBJ2-1, with TRBD1 identical over 9 bases. CDR3 length: 14 residues. Germline V gene data show CDR1 as SNHLY and CDR2 as FYNNEI. Trimming at V came to 5 bases and at J to 3 bases, leaving 2 bases not matched to a gene. CDR3 bases: TGTGCCAGCAGTTGGACAGGGGTCTACAATGAGCAGTTCTTC. Translation gives CASSWTGVYNEQFF.

This chain uses TRBV20-1 with TRBJ2-4; TRBD1 agrees at 10 bases. V dropped 5 bases and J dropped 1; count of bases not matched to a gene: 5. The CDR3 extends over 15 amino acids. CDR1 is DFQATT, CDR2 SNEGSKA, per germline (reference sequence). The CDR3 is CSAYDRGPAKNIQYF. CDR3 nucleotide sequence: TGCAGTGCTTACGACAGGGGGCCGGCCAAAAACATTCAGTACTTC.

This clonotype occurred many times. The J gene is TRBJ2-1, the V gene TRBV28, with 13 nucleotides matching TRBD2. J was trimmed by 9 bases and V by 6 bases; bases with no gene match: 8. There are 15 residues in the CDR3. Germline values: CDR1 MDHEN, CDR2 SYDVKM. The CDR3 DNA follows: TGTGCCAGCAGAATACTAGCGGGAGGGTCTAGTGAGCAGTTCTTC. It translates to CASRILAGGSSEQFF.

This clonotype was detected only a few times. The V call is TRBV20-1, the J call TRBJ2-2, with a weak D call TRBD2 (5 bases). The CDR3 extends over 12 amino acids. V was pared by 4 bases and J by 5 bases, with 8 bases between. Germline loops: CDR1 DFQATT, CDR2 SNEGSKA (reference sequence). The CDR3 nucleotides are TGCAGTGCTAAAAGAGGGACCGGGGAGCTGTTTTTT. It codes for CSAKRGTGELFF.

The sample holds a few counts of this clonotype. This chain connects TRBV7-8 to TRBJ1-4; 7 bases are a match to TRBD1. This CDR3 contains 16 residues. Germline V lookup: CDR1 SGHVS, CDR2 FQNEAQ. The ends lost 1 base at V and 6 bases at J; junction bases unmatched: 8. This CDR3 is CASSLGQGGVYEKLFF. The CDR3 nucleotides read TGTGCCAGCAGCTTAGGGCAGGGGGGAGTATATGAAAAACTGTTTTTT.

There are a few counts of this clonotype. The chain is built from TRBV24-1 and TRBJ1-5, with D perhaps TRBD1 (5 bases). CDR1 and CDR2 from the germline V gene are KGHDR and SFDVKD. V lost 3 bases and J lost 2, with 7 bases in between. CDR3 length: 14 amino acids. This CDR3 is CATSDEGRNQPQHF. The CDR3 nucleotides are TGTGCCACCAGTGATGAGGGACGCAATCAGCCCCAGCATTTT.

The chain couples TRBV10-3 to TRBJ2-2; TRBD2 matches at 10 bases. V shed 0 bases and J 4 bases; nucleotides not matched to a gene: 8. Germline V gene lookup returns CDR1 ENHRY and CDR2 SYGVKD. The CDR3 consists of 18 residues. The CDR3 sequence: CAISESHLAGDGTGELFF. The CDR3 region has the DNA TGTGCCATCAGTGAGTCACATCTAGCGGGGGACGGCACCGGGGAGCTGTTTTTT.

This clonotype has just a few counts. The V and J genes are TRBV4-2 and TRBJ1-4; 9 bases align to TRBD1. Germline trimming cut 0 bases from V and 8 bases from J; bases unmatched to any gene: 7. CDR1 and CDR2 from the germline V gene are LGHNA and YNFKEQ. The CDR3 loop spans 16 amino acids. The CDR3 loop reads CASSQESGQGVEKLFF. CDR3 in DNA: TGTGCCAGCAGCCAAGAATCGGGACAGGGTGTAGAAAAACTGTTTTTT.

The gene calls are TRBV14 and TRBJ2-7; D is tentatively TRBD1 or TRBD2 (6 bases each). The germline gives CDR1 SGHDN, CDR2 FVKESK. Between the trimmed V and J ends, which lost 3 bases and 7 bases, there was a span of 13 bases. The CDR3 is 13 residues long. CDR3 in DNA: TGTGCCAGCAGCCAGGGCGGGACACTTGAGCAGTACTTC. Its translation: CASSQGGTLEQYF.

The chain has TRBV5-1 and TRBJ1-1; 11 bases match TRBD1. J lost 12 bases, V lost 5 bases, and 12 bases had no gene match. The CDR3 is 14 residues long. Germline assignment: CDR1 SGHRS and CDR2 YFSETQ. The CDR3 nucleotides read TGCGCCAGCAGTCTAGGACAGGGGGCTTTGCAAACTTTCTTT. This encodes CASSLGQGALQTFF.

This clonotype came up a few times. The rearrangement joins TRBV5-1 to TRBJ2-3; 12 bases line up with TRBD2. The CDR3 is 17 residues long. Trimming at V came to 0 bases and at J to 4 bases, leaving 6 bases not matched to a gene. The germline gives CDR1 SGHRS, CDR2 YFSETQ. The CDR3 loop is CASSLGLAGVAPDTQYF. As DNA, the CDR3 is TGCGCCAGCAGCTTGGGACTAGCGGGGGTAGCACCAGATACGCAGTATTTT.

This chain uses TRBV10-3 with TRBJ1-1; no firm D call. Germline lookup yields CDR1 ENHRY and CDR2 SYGVKD. The CDR3 runs to 13 residues. V gave up 2 bases and J gave up 6 bases, with 10 bases separating them. CDR3 amino acids: CAISEERRAEAFF. The DNA of the CDR3 is TGTGCCATCAGTGAGGAGAGGAGGGCTGAAGCTTTCTTT.

This clonotype showed up just a few times. The CDR3 region has the DNA TGTGCCAGCTCCAGCGTAGGGGGGGTCATCGAGCAGTACTTC. Translating it yields CASSSVGGVIEQYF. The V gene is TRBV18, the J gene TRBJ2-7; D may be TRBD2 (7 bases). CDR3 size: 14 residues. CDR1 is KGHSH and CDR2 is LQKENI in the germline V gene. Trimming took 6 bases from V and 6 from J, leaving 18 bases between them.

The chain couples TRBV5-6 to TRBJ2-1; possibly TRBD1 for D (7 bases). CDR1 and CDR2 from the germline V gene are SGHDT and YYEEEE. The V end lost 3 bases, the J end lost 13 bases, and 14 bases lay between the germline ends. The CDR3 runs 12 residues. The CDR3 nucleotides are TGTGCCAGCAGCTCCGGGCAGGGGGGACAGTTCTTC. Translating it yields CASSSGQGGQFF. Filled out from reference TRBV5-6 and TRBJ2-1, the complete variable domain reads DAGVTQSPTHLIKTRGQQVTLRCSPKSGHDTVSWYQQALGQGPQFIFQYYEEEERQRGNFPDRFSGHQFPNYSSELNVNALLLGDSALYLCASSSGQGGQFFGPGTRLTVL.

In this sample, this clonotype turned up a few times. The CDR3 region has the DNA TGTGCCAGCAGCTTACAGGACAGCTCCTACAATGAGCAGTTCTTC. Encoded protein: CASSLQDSSYNEQFF. V is TRBV11-1 and J is TRBJ2-1; a possible D gene is TRBD1 (6 bases). The CDR3 is 15 amino acids. Trimming took 2 bases from V and 0 from J, leaving 8 bases between them. Germline loops: CDR1 SGHAT, CDR2 FQDESV (reference sequence).

This clonotype came up many times. V is TRBV20-1 and J is TRBJ2-5; the D gene could be TRBD1 or TRBD2 (5 bases each). V gave up 5 bases and J gave up 11 bases, with 24 bases separating them. Germline CDR1 is DFQATT and CDR2 is SNEGSKA (reference sequence). The CDR3 has 14 amino acids. CDR3 sequence reads: CSASTEGPARGQYF. In DNA, the CDR3 is TGCAGTGCTTCGACAGAGGGACCAGCAAGAGGACAGTACTTC.